A single sample is the source of the 5 T cell receptor beta chains below, sequenced in a study of blood T cell repertoires in COVID-19. Only in-frame clones appear in the TCRdb table, and some are missing; sequencing was by immunoSEQ multiplex PCR. The sample lists roughly 81,000 clones; around 83% were seen once. The specimen sequenced was peripheral blood. These receptors all come from a man older than 75 with active or convalescent COVID-19.

The chain links TRBV28 to TRBJ2-7, with 13 nucleotides matching TRBD2. The CDR3 has 15 amino acids. Germline assignment: CDR1 MDHEN and CDR2 SYDVKM. The junction had 9 bases not matched to a gene; V was cut back by 8 bases and J by 5 bases. DNA of the CDR3: TGTGCCAGCGGAGGACTAGCGGGAGTAGGAAACGAGCAGTACTTC. It encodes CASGGLAGVGNEQYF.

This clone was detected only a few times. The gene calls are TRBV4-1 and TRBJ2-2, with 7 bases identical to TRBD2. Germline loops: CDR1 MGHRA, CDR2 YSYEKL. J was trimmed by 7 bases and V by 0 bases; bases with no gene match: 17. The CDR3 runs 19 residues. The CDR3 region has the DNA TGCGCCAGCAGCCAAGATCGAGGCTTAAGCGGGGCTGGCGGCGGGGAGCTGTTTTTT. Its translation is CASSQDRGLSGAGGGELFF.

This rearrangement joins TRBV5-1 to TRBJ2-5, with 12 positions matching TRBD2. The CDR3 has 16 residues. The ends lost 4 bases at V and 2 bases at J; junction bases unmatched: 6. The germline V gene encodes CDR1 SGHRS and CDR2 YFSETQ. Written as DNA, the CDR3 is TGCGCCAGCAGCCTAGGACTAGCGGGACGTCAAGAGACCCAGTACTTC. Translated, it gives CASSLGLAGRQETQYF.

J is TRBJ1-1 and V is TRBV19, with 12 positions matching TRBD1. The CDR3 is made up of 14 amino acids. Trimming removed 4 bases from V and 5 bases from J; junction bases left unmatched: 2. The V gene's germline CDR1 is LNHDA and CDR2 SQIVND (reference sequence). CDR3 region: CASSRDRGRTEAFF. The CDR3 DNA reads TGTGCCAGTAGTAGGGACAGGGGGCGGACTGAAGCTTTCTTT.

This clone was picked up a small number of times. The chain combines TRBV5-5 with TRBJ1-3; tentatively, D is TRBD1 (5 bases). Germline V gene data show CDR1 as SGHKS and CDR2 as YYEKEE (reference sequence). Trimming removed 3 bases from V and 0 bases from J, with 16 bases in between. CDR3 size: 17 residues. Here the CDR3 reads CASSSQQALLSGNTIYF. The CDR3 DNA is TGTGCCAGCAGCTCCCAACAGGCACTGCTCTCTGGAAACACCATATATTTT. Supplemented by reference TRBV5-5 and TRBJ1-3, the full variable domain reads DAGVTQSPTHLIKTRGQQVTLRCSPISGHKSVSWYQQVLGQGPQFIFQYYEKEERGRGNFPDRFSARQFPNYSSELNVNALLLGDSALYLCASSSQQALLSGNTIYFGEGSWLTVV.